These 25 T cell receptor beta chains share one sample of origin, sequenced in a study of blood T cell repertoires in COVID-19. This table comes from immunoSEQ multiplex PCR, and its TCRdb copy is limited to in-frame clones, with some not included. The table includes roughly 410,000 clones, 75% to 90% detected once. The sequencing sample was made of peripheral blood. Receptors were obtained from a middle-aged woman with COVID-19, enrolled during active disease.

The CDR3 nucleotides read TGTGCCTGGAGTGTTCCGGGACAGGGGACACCCCTCCACTTT. This gives the protein CAWSVPGQGTPLHF. The V and J genes are TRBV30 and TRBJ1-6, with 10 bases identical to TRBD1. The CDR3 spans 14 residues. V lost 0 bases to trimming and J lost 11 bases; unmatched junction nucleotides: 4. Germline CDR1 GTSNPN, CDR2 SVGIG (reference sequence). The full variable domain, in which reference TRBV30 and TRBJ1-6 provide the parts outside the CDR3, is SQTIHQWPATLVQPVGSPLSLECTVEGTSNPNLYWYRQAAGRGLQLLFYSVGIGQISSEVPQNLSASRPQDRQFILSSKKLLLSDSGFYLCAWSVPGQGTPLHFGNGTRLTVT.

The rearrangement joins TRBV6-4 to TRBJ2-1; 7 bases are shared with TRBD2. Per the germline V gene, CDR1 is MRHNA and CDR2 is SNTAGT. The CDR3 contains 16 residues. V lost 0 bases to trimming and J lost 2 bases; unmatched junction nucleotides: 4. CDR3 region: CASSDSGGRPYNEQFF. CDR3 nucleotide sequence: TGTGCCAGCAGTGACTCCGGCGGGAGACCCTACAATGAGCAGTTCTTC.

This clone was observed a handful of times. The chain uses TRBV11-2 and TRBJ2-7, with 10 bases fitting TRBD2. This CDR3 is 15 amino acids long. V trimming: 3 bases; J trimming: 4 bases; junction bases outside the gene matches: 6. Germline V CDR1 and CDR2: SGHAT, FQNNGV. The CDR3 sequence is CASSLGSGGAYEQYF. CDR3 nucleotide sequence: TGTGCCAGCAGCTTGGGAAGCGGGGGGGCTTACGAGCAGTACTTC.

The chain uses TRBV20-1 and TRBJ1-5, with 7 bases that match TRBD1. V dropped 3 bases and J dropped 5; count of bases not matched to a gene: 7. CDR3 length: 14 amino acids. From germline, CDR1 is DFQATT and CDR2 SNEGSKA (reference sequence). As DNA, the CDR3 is TGCAGTGCTAGTGGACAGGTAGGAGATCAGCCCCAGCATTTT. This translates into CSASGQVGDQPQHF.

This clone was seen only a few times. As DNA, the CDR3 is TGCAGCGTTGATCGGGAAGTGAACACTGAAGCTTTCTTT. This gives the protein CSVDREVNTEAFF. The chain combines TRBV29-1 with TRBJ1-1; D is uncertain. CDR1 and CDR2 from the germline V gene are SQVTM and ANQGSEA. This CDR3 has 13 amino acids. Trimming removed 3 bases from V and 0 bases from J, with 8 bases in between.

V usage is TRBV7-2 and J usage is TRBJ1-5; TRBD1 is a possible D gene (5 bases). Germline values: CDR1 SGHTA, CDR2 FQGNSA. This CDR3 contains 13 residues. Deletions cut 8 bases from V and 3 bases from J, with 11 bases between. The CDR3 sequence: CASGTGINQPQHF. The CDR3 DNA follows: TGTGCCAGCGGAACAGGTATCAATCAGCCCCAGCATTTT.

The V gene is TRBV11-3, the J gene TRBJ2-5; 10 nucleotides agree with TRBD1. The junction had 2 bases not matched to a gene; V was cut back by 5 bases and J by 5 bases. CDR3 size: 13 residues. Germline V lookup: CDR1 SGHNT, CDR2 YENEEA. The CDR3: CASSMGQGETQYF. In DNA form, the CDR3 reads TGTGCCAGCAGCATGGGACAGGGGGAGACCCAGTACTTC.

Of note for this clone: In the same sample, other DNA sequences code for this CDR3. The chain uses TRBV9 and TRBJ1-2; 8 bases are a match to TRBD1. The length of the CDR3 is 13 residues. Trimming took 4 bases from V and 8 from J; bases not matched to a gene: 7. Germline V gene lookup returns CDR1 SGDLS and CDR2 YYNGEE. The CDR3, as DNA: TGTGCCAGCAGCCTCGGGACAGGAGGAGGCTACACCTTC. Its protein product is CASSLGTGGGYTF.

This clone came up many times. This chain's CDR3 is CASSSSGHLNTEAFF. As DNA, the CDR3 is TGTGCCAGCAGCTCCTCCGGACACTTGAACACTGAAGCTTTCTTT. The gene calls are TRBV7-2 and TRBJ1-1; perhaps TRBD1 as D (5 bases). The V end lost 4 bases, the J end lost 0 bases, and 12 bases lay between the germline ends. The CDR3 is 15 amino acids. The germline V gene encodes CDR1 SGHTA and CDR2 FQGNSA.

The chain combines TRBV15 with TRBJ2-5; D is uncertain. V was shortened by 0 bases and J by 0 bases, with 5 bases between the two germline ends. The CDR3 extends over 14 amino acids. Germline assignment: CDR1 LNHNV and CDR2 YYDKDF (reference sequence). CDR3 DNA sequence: TGTGCCACCAGCAGAGATTCCTACCAAGAGACCCAGTACTTC. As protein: CATSRDSYQETQYF. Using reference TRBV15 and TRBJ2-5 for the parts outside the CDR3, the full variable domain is DAMVIQNPRYQVTQFGKPVTLSCSQTLNHNVMYWYQQKSSQAPKLLFHYYDKDFNNEADTPDNFQSRRPNTSFCFLDIRSPGLGDTAMYLCATSRDSYQETQYFGPGTRLLVL.

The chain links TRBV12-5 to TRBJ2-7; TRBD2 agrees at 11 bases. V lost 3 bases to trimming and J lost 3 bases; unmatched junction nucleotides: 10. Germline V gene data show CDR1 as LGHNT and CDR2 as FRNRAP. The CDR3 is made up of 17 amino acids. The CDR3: CASGLLAGELGYYEQYF. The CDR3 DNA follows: TGTGCTAGTGGTTTACTAGCGGGAGAGTTGGGGTACTACGAGCAGTACTTC.

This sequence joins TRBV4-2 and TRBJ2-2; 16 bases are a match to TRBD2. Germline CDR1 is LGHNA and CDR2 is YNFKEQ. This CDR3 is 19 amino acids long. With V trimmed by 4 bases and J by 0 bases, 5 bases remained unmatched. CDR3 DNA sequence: TGTGCCAGCAGCCGCACCGGGACTAGCGGGGGGGCGAACACCGGGGAGCTGTTTTTT. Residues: CASSRTGTSGGANTGELFF.

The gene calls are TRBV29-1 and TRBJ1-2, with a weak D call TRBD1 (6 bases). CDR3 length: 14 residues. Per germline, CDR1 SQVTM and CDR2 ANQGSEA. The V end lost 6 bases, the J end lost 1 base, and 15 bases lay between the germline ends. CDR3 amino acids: CSVQNTGNNYGYTF. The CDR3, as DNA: TGCAGCGTCCAAAACACAGGGAATAACTATGGCTACACCTTC.

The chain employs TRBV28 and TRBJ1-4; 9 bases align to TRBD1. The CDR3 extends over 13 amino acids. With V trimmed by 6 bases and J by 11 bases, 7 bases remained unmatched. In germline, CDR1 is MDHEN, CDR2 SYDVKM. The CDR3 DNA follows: TGTGCCAGCAGGGGACAGGGTTGGTATAAACTGTTTTTT. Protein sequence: CASRGQGWYKLFF.

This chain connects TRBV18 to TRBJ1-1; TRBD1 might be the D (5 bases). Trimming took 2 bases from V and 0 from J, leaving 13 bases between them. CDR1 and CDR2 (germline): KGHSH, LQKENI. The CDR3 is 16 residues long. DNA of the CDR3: TGTGCCAGCTCACCATTTCGGGGGGGGATGAACACTGAAGCTTTCTTT. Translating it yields CASSPFRGGMNTEAFF.

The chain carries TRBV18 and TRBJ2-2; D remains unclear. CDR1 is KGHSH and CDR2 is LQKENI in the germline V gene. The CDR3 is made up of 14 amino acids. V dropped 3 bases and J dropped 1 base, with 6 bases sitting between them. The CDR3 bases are TGTGCCAGCTCACCCCGACAGAACACCGGGGAGCTGTTTTTT. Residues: CASSPRQNTGELFF. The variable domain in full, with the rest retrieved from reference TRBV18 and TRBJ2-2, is NAGVMQNPRHLVRRRGQEARLRCSPMKGHSHVYWYRQLPEEGLKFMVYLQKENIIDESGMPKERFSAEFPKEGPSILRIQQVVRGDSAAYFCASSPRQNTGELFFGEGSRLTVL.

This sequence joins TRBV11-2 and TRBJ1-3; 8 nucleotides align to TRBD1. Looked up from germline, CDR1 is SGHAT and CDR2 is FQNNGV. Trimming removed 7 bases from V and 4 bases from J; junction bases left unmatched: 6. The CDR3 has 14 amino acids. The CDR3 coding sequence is TGTGCCAGCATCGACAGGGGTTACGGAAACACCATATATTTT. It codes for CASIDRGYGNTIYF.

The CDR3, as DNA: TGTGCCAGCAGCGTAACCGGTGAATTTGGCCGGGGCTCTGGGGCCAACGTCCTGACTTTC. It encodes CASSVTGEFGRGSGANVLTF. The chain joins TRBV9 to TRBJ2-6, with D tentatively TRBD2 (5 bases). V dropped 1 base and J dropped 0 bases, with 20 bases sitting between them. CDR1 SGDLS and CDR2 YYNGEE come from the germline V gene. CDR3 length: 20 residues.

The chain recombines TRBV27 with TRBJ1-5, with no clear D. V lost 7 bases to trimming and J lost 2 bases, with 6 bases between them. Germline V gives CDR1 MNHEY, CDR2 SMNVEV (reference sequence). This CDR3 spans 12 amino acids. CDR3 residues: CASMTGNQPQHF. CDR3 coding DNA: TGTGCCAGCATGACTGGCAATCAGCCCCAGCATTTT.

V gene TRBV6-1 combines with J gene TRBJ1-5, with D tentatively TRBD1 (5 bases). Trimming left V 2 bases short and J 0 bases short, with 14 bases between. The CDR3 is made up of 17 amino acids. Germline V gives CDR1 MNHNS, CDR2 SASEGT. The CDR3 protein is CASSEIGGGASNQPQHF. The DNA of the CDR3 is TGTGCCAGCAGTGAAATCGGTGGCGGGGCTAGCAATCAGCCCCAGCATTTT.

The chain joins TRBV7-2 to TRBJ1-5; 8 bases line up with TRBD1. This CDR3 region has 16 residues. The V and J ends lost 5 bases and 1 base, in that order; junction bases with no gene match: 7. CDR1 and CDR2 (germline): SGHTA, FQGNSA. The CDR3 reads CASSPLDRGSNQPQHF. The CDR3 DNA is TGTGCCAGCAGCCCCCTCGACAGGGGAAGCAATCAGCCCCAGCATTTT. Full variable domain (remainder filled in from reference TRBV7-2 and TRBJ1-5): GAGVSQSPSNKVTEKGKDVELRCDPISGHTALYWYRQSLGQGLEFLIYFQGNSAPDKSGLPSDRFSAERTGGSVSTLTIQRTQQEDSAVYLCASSPLDRGSNQPQHFGDGTRLSIL.

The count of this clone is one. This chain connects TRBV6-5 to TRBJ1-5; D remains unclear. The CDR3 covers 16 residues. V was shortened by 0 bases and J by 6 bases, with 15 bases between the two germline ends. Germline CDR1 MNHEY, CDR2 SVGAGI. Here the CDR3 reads CASSYSSPRGGQPQHF. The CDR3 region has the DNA TGTGCCAGCAGTTACTCGAGCCCCCGGGGTGGTCAGCCCCAGCATTTT.

CDR3 amino acids: CASSLARSSGLYNEQFF. The DNA for the CDR3 is TGTGCCAGCAGCTTAGCGCGGTCTAGCGGGTTATACAATGAGCAGTTCTTC. This rearrangement joins TRBV7-2 to TRBJ2-1; 8 nucleotides match TRBD2. After removal of 0 bases from V and 4 bases from J, the junction contained 8 bases not matched to a gene. Germline CDR1 is SGHTA and CDR2 is FQGNSA. The length of the CDR3 is 17 residues.

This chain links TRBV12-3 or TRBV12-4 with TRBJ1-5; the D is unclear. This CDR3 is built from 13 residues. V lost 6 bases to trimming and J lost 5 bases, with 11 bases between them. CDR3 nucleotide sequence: TGTGCCAGCAGATTGGCGGCTGATCAGCCCCAGCATTTT. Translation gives CASRLAADQPQHF.

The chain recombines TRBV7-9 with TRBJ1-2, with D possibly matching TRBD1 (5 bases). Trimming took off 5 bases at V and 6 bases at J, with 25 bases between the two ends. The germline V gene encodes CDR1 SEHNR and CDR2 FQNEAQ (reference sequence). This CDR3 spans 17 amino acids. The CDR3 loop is CASSPALTTAMVHGYTF. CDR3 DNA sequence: TGTGCCAGCAGCCCCGCCCTGACGACAGCGATGGTCCATGGCTACACCTTC.